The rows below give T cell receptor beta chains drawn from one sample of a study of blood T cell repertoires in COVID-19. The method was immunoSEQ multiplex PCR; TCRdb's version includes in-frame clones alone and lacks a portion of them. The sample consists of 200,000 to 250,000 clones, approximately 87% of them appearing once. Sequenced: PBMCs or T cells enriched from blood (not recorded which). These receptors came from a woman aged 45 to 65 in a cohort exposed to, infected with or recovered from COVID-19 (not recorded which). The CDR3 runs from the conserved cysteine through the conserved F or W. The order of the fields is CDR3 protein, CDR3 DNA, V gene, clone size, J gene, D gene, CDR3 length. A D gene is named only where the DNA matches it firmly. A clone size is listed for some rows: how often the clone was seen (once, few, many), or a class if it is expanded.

CASGRGQIGANVLTF	TGTGCCAGTGGCAGGGGGCAAATTGGGGCCAACGTCCTGACTTTC	TRBV5-8	-	TRBJ2-6	TRBD1	15
CAISGDKRGYGYTF	TGTGCCATCAGTGGCGACAAAAGAGGGTATGGCTACACCTTC	TRBV10-3	once	TRBJ1-2	-	14
CSASRGPIYNEQFF	TGCAGTGCTAGTCGCGGTCCCATCTACAATGAGCAGTTCTTC	TRBV20-1	-	TRBJ2-1	-	14
CATSDFGGVKAFF	TGTGCCACCAGTGATTTTGGGGGGGTGAAAGCTTTCTTT	TRBV24-1	-	TRBJ1-1	-	13
CASSLTSGGETQYF	TGTGCCAGCAGCCTGACTAGCGGGGGGGAGACCCAGTACTTC	TRBV7-2	-	TRBJ2-5	TRBD2	14
CASSPGVRGIQYF	TGTGCCAGCAGCCCCGGGGTCCGGGGCATTCAGTACTTC	TRBV13	-	TRBJ2-4	-	13
CASSPRGEWETQYF	TGTGCCAGCAGCCCAAGGGGTGAATGGGAGACCCAGTACTTC	TRBV7-2	-	TRBJ2-5	-	14
CASSLRGYEQYF	TGTGCCAGCAGCTTACGAGGCTACGAGCAGTACTTC	TRBV7-2	-	TRBJ2-7	-	12
CASSPRGGFNEQFF	TGTGCCAGCTCACCTAGGGGGGGGTTTAATGAGCAGTTCTTC	TRBV18	-	TRBJ2-1	-	14
CASSFLQDYGYTF	TGTGCCAGCAGCTTTCTGCAGGACTATGGCTACACCTTC	TRBV5-6	-	TRBJ1-2	-	13
CASSSRTGPSSGYTF	TGTGCCAGCAGCTCACGGACAGGCCCGTCGTCTGGCTACACCTTC	TRBV7-8	-	TRBJ1-2	TRBD1	15
CASSPRQQDNSPLHF	TGTGCCAGCTCACCCAGGCAGCAGGATAATTCACCCCTCCACTTT	TRBV18	-	TRBJ1-6	-	15
CASSDRQGPANTGELFF	TGCGCCAGCAGTGACAGACAGGGTCCCGCGAACACCGGGGAGCTGTTTTTT	TRBV10-2	-	TRBJ2-2	TRBD1	17
CASSIGHRGRFLGELFF	TGTGCCAGTAGTATCGGGCACAGGGGGCGCTTCCTCGGGGAGCTGTTTTTT	TRBV19	-	TRBJ2-2	TRBD1	17
CASTGGYGYTF	TGTGCCAGCACGGGTGGCTATGGCTACACCTTC	TRBV2	once	TRBJ1-2	-	11
CSVEDSGGAGTDTQYF	TGCAGCGTTGAAGATTCGGGGGGCGCGGGCACAGATACGCAGTATTTT	TRBV29-1	-	TRBJ2-3	-	16
CASSVVGSGGEQFF	TGTGCCAGCAGCGTAGTTGGTAGCGGGGGAGAGCAGTTCTTC	TRBV9	-	TRBJ2-1	TRBD2	14
CASSGRGSENEKLFF	TGTGCCAGCAGCGGTAGAGGGTCCGAAAATGAAAAACTGTTTTTT	TRBV9	-	TRBJ1-4	-	15
CASSEGSRTGGEQYF	TGTGCCAGCAGTGAAGGGTCACGCACCGGCGGGGAGCAGTACTTC	TRBV25-1	-	TRBJ2-7	-	15
CASSLGSGRYGYTF	TGTGCCAGCAGCTTGGGTTCAGGCCGCTATGGCTACACCTTC	TRBV5-5	-	TRBJ1-2	-	14
CAISVDRGYNEQFF	TGTGCCATCAGCGTAGACAGGGGTTACAATGAGCAGTTCTTC	TRBV10-3	-	TRBJ2-1	TRBD1	14
CASSFRDSGSPLHF	TGTGCCAGCAGTTTCCGGGACTCAGGTTCACCCCTCCACTTT	TRBV27	few	TRBJ1-6	-	14
CASSVRGFEAFF	TGTGCCAGCAGTGTCAGGGGGTTTGAAGCTTTCTTT	TRBV28	-	TRBJ1-1	TRBD1	12
CASSQGRTNSPLHF	TGTGCCAGCAGCCAGGGGCGGACTAATTCACCCCTCCACTTT	TRBV14	-	TRBJ1-6	-	14
CASSEDTWANGYTF	TGTGCCAGCAGTGAAGACACCTGGGCTAATGGCTACACCTTC	TRBV6-1	-	TRBJ1-2	-	14
CASSNGGLTEAFF	TGTGCCAGCAGCAACGGGGGTTTGACTGAAGCTTTCTTT	TRBV6-5	few	TRBJ1-1	-	13
CASSQGLRAAGGETQYF	TGCGCCAGCAGCCAAGGGCTTAGGGCTGCGGGGGGGGAGACCCAGTACTTC	TRBV4-1	-	TRBJ2-5	TRBD2	17
CASSQDTSGGKMDTGELFF	TGTGCCAGCAGCCAAGATACTAGCGGGGGTAAGATGGACACCGGGGAGCTGTTTTTT	TRBV3-1/TRBV3-2	-	TRBJ2-2	TRBD2	19
CASSFLGAGGRRQETQYF	TGTGCCAGCAGCTTCCTTGGAGCGGGGGGGCGAAGGCAAGAGACCCAGTACTTC	TRBV7-2	-	TRBJ2-5	TRBD2	18
CSVGTGGPNQPQHF	TGCAGCGTGGGGACAGGGGGCCCCAATCAGCCCCAGCATTTT	TRBV29-1	-	TRBJ1-5	TRBD1	14
CATSPRGQGDQPQHF	TGTGCCACCTCCCCCCGAGGGCAGGGGGATCAGCCCCAGCATTTT	TRBV24-1	-	TRBJ1-5	TRBD1	15
CASSQDRRITEAFF	TGCGCCAGCAGCCAAGACAGGAGGATCACTGAAGCTTTCTTT	TRBV4-3	-	TRBJ1-1	-	14
CASTSFLSGNTIYF	TGTGCCAGCACCTCTTTTCTCTCTGGAAACACCATATATTTT	TRBV2	-	TRBJ1-3	-	14
CASSQDGTGDPYGYTF	TGCGCCAGCAGCCAAGATGGAACAGGGGACCCATATGGCTACACCTTC	TRBV4-3	-	TRBJ1-2	TRBD1	16
CASSGQANYGYTF	TGTGCCAGCAGTGGACAGGCTAACTATGGCTACACCTTC	TRBV28	-	TRBJ1-2	TRBD1	13
CASSGLADEQYF	TGTGCCAGCAGTGGCTTAGCCGACGAGCAGTACTTC	TRBV2	-	TRBJ2-7	-	12
CASSELEYYEQYF	TGTGCCAGCAGTGAACTCGAGTACTACGAGCAGTACTTC	TRBV2	-	TRBJ2-7	-	13
CASSLAPGSGYGYTF	TGTGCCAGCAGCTTGGCCCCAGGGTCTGGGTATGGCTACACCTTC	TRBV5-6	few	TRBJ1-2	-	15
CATRTGAGGRTDTQYF	TGTGCCACCAGGACGGGGGCGGGGGGGCGCACAGATACGCAGTATTTT	TRBV15	once	TRBJ2-3	TRBD2	16
CASSPRTGGVYGYTF	TGTGCCAGCAGCCCGCGGACAGGGGGCGTCTATGGCTACACCTTC	TRBV14	-	TRBJ1-2	TRBD1	15
CASSSVLGLAEGTDTQYF	TGTGCCAGCAGCTCCGTCCTGGGACTAGCTGAGGGCACAGATACGCAGTATTTT	TRBV7-6	-	TRBJ2-3	TRBD2	18
CASSEDRGRYGYTF	TGTGCCAGCAGCGAGGACAGGGGGCGCTATGGCTACACCTTC	TRBV7-2	-	TRBJ1-2	TRBD1	14
CSASTWDRGSNQPQHF	TGCAGTGCTAGTACCTGGGACAGGGGAAGCAATCAGCCCCAGCATTTT	TRBV20-1	-	TRBJ1-5	TRBD1	16
CASSQPQTGTEAFF	TGCGCCAGCAGCCAACCTCAGACGGGGACTGAAGCTTTCTTT	TRBV4-1	-	TRBJ1-1	-	14
CASSQVDISGNTIYF	TGTGCCAGCAGCCAAGTAGACATCTCTGGAAACACCATATATTTT	TRBV4-2	-	TRBJ1-3	-	15
CASTYLGGSEKLFF	TGTGCCAGTACCTACCTCGGGGGATCTGAAAAACTGTTTTTT	TRBV19	-	TRBJ1-4	-	14
CASSAQGLANHEQFF	TGTGCCAGCAGCGCACAAGGACTAGCTAACCATGAGCAGTTCTTC	TRBV9	-	TRBJ2-1	TRBD2	15
CASSLLAMPNYGYTF	TGTGCCAGCAGCTTATTGGCCATGCCTAACTATGGCTACACCTTC	TRBV13	-	TRBJ1-2	-	15
CASTGVLNTEAFF	TGTGCCAGCACCGGGGTTCTGAACACTGAAGCTTTCTTT	TRBV28	-	TRBJ1-1	-	13